This T cell receptor beta chain appears in the sequencing data of a study of shared clonotypes between healthy human individuals. At the level of the study: Donors were a couple of women and a few men aged 18 to 49. Study-wide results and limits: Roughly 5% of naive CD4 clonotypes were common to four donors. Rarefaction gave evidence that sorted-subset sequencing remained incomplete despite large depth. Estimated richness values were generally larger in naive subsets than in memory subsets.

Method: immunoSEQ multiplex PCR; TCRdb's copy keeps in-frame clones and lacks some. The repertoire has about 1,800,000 clones, about 95% of them found once; the top ten carry roughly 1.2%. V gave up 1 base and J gave up 4 bases; unmatched junction bases: 6. Germline V gene lookup returns CDR1 SQVTM and CDR2 ANQGSEA. The CDR3 runs 14 residues. Terminally differentiated effector memory CD45RA+ cells were excluded from the naive CD8 cells, which were CD45RO-negative and positively selected for CCR7. This clone has a handful of counts. Its antigen remains unknown. The sequence derives from a man aged 18 to 30 in good health. The rearrangement joins TRBV29-1 to TRBJ1-2; TRBD1 agrees at 7 bases. Sequences were obtained from naive CD8+ T cells sorted from blood. The CDR3 here is CSVEGGTGVYGYTF. DNA for the CDR3: TGCAGCGTTGAAGGAGGCACAGGGGTCTATGGCTACACCTTC. Full variable domain (missing parts from reference TRBV29-1 and TRBJ1-2): SAVISQKPSRDICQRGTSLTIQCQVDSQVTMMFWYRQQPGQSLTLIATANQGSEATYESGFVIDKFPISRPNLTFSTLTVSNMSPEDSSIYLCSVEGGTGVYGYTFGSGTRLTVV.